This TCR beta chain emerged from a study of cytomegalovirus exposure and HLA in healthy donors. Vbeta (60) and Jbeta (13) primers were used in the PCR. Clones were sequenced by immunoSEQ multiplex PCR, and TCRdb holds only the in-frame ones, with some missing. The sample lists tens of thousands of clones; roughly 80% were seen once. The clonotype comes from a man aged 35-49 years in good health and CMV-seronegative. Sequences were obtained from PBMCs.

This CDR3 reads CASSRAQGPDTQYF. The DNA for the CDR3 is TGTGCCAGTAGTAGGGCACAGGGTCCAGATACGCAGTATTTT. This chain uses TRBV19 with TRBJ2-3; D may be TRBD1 (6 bases). This CDR3 has 14 residues. V lost 4 bases and J lost 4, with 12 bases in between. Germline loops: CDR1 LNHDA, CDR2 SQIVND (reference sequence).